The rows below give T cell receptor beta chains drawn from one sample of a study of blood T cell repertoires in COVID-19. This table comes from immunoSEQ multiplex PCR, and its TCRdb copy is limited to in-frame clones, with some not included. The table lists about 310,000 clones, around 87% of them singletons, with 1% in the top ten. Sequenced sample: peripheral blood. The receptor set was obtained from a man in his fifties with active or convalescent COVID-19. The CDR3 runs from the conserved cysteine through the conserved F or W. A D gene is named only where the DNA matches it firmly. Only part of the rows carry a size: once, few, many, or a class if the clone is expanded.

CDR3 DNA	CDR3 protein	D gene	V gene	CDR3 length	clone size	J gene
TGTGCCTGGAGTACCTGGGGGCGGGGAAACACCATATATTTT	CAWSTWGRGNTIYF	NA	TRBV30	14	NA	TRBJ1-3
TGTGCCAGCAGCTCTGCAGGGGATTACTTTGGCTATGGCTACACCTTC	CASSSAGDYFGYGYTF	NA	TRBV5-6	16	once	TRBJ1-2
TGTGCCAGCAGTCGTCAGGGGTCCTCCGAGCAGTACTTC	CASSRQGSSEQYF	NA	TRBV2	13	NA	TRBJ2-7
TGTGCCTGGAGTGTTGCCGGGAACACTGAAGCTTTCTTT	CAWSVAGNTEAFF	NA	TRBV30	13	NA	TRBJ1-1
TGTGCCACCCACTTCAGCGGGTACTCCTACGAGCAGTACTTC	CATHFSGYSYEQYF	NA	TRBV5-6	14	NA	TRBJ2-7
TGTGCCAGCAGTGACCAGGGCAGGAATTCACCCCTCCACTTT	CASSDQGRNSPLHF	NA	TRBV2	14	NA	TRBJ1-6
TGTGCCAGCAGTTTGAACAGGGAAGTGGCTGGAAACACCATATATTTT	CASSLNREVAGNTIYF	NA	TRBV2	16	many	TRBJ1-3
TGTGCCAGCGGGCGGGACACAGATACGCAGTATTTT	CASGRDTDTQYF	NA	TRBV12-3/TRBV12-4	12	NA	TRBJ2-3
TGTGCCAGCAGTTCGGGGTCTGAAGTGGGGTATGGCTACACCTTC	CASSSGSEVGYGYTF	NA	TRBV6-6	15	NA	TRBJ1-2
TGTGCCAGCGGGGTGGGAGGTACTGAAGCTTTCTTT	CASGVGGTEAFF	NA	TRBV28	12	NA	TRBJ1-1
TGTGCCAGTAGTATAGGGGGGGGGACAGGCACCTACGAGCAGTACTTC	CASSIGGGTGTYEQYF	NA	TRBV19	16	once	TRBJ2-7
TGTGCCAGCAGTTTATTGGGAGTCATGAACACTGAAGCTTTCTTT	CASSLLGVMNTEAFF	NA	TRBV28	15	few	TRBJ1-1
TGTGCCAGCAGCCCTCTAGCCTCCCGGGGGGCAGATACGCAGTATTTT	CASSPLASRGADTQYF	TRBD2	TRBV7-9	16	NA	TRBJ2-3
TGTGCCACCAGCAGAGATGAACTAGCCATTGAGCAGTTCTTC	CATSRDELAIEQFF	NA	TRBV15	14	once	TRBJ2-1
TGCGCCAGCAGCTGGAAGACTAGCGGGAGTGAGTACAATGAGCAGTTCTTC	CASSWKTSGSEYNEQFF	TRBD2	TRBV5-1	17	NA	TRBJ2-1
TGTGCCAGCAGTGCCAGACTAGCGGGAGTCGGCGAGCAGTACTTC	CASSARLAGVGEQYF	TRBD2	TRBV25-1	15	NA	TRBJ2-7
TGTGCCAGCCTGGGACAGGGGAATGAAAAACTGTTTTTT	CASLGQGNEKLFF	NA	TRBV21-1	13	once	TRBJ1-4